This TCR beta chain comes out of a study of identifying expanded T cells in peripheral blood. This CDR3 contains 12 residues. Germline-derived CDR1 and CDR2 are SGHNT and YENEEA. Germline trimming cut 5 bases from V and 9 bases from J; bases unmatched to any gene: 4. This clone was picked up one time. Data came from immunoSEQ multiplex PCR; TCRdb stores just in-frame clones and leaves some out. The table shows tens of thousands of clones, with about 91% occurring only once. This TCR derives from a person aged 18-70 years in good health. Sequenced material: blood. The chain employs TRBV11-3 and TRBJ2-1; 7 bases align to TRBD2. In DNA, the CDR3 is TGTGCCAGCAGCCTAGCGGAGTCTGAGCAGTTCTTC. This codes for CASSLAESEQFF.